Many counts were recorded for the clone carrying this T cell receptor beta chain. The data are from a study of T-cell memory formation after mild COVID-19. TCRdb reprocessed the 5' RACE reads via MiXCR and lists one record per CDR3 protein. The table has approximately 240,000 distinct CDR3 sequences, about a sixth seen once; the top ten hold roughly 3.6%. Input material: PBMCs or a T cell subset sorted from them (not recorded which). The receptor was isolated from a man between 18 and 29 years old who had mild COVID-19 (a few samples of this study predate the infection). Cell type and time point are not known.

In DNA, the CDR3 is TGTGCCAGCAGCTTACAGGGGACTAGCACAGATACGCAGTATTTT. Protein sequence: CASSLQGTSTDTQYF. The genes are TRBV6-5 and TRBJ2-3; weak D call: TRBD1 (7 bases). V lost 6 bases and J 0 bases, leaving 13 bases between the germline ends. The germline V gene has CDR1 MNHEY and CDR2 SVGAGI. The CDR3 is 15 amino acids.